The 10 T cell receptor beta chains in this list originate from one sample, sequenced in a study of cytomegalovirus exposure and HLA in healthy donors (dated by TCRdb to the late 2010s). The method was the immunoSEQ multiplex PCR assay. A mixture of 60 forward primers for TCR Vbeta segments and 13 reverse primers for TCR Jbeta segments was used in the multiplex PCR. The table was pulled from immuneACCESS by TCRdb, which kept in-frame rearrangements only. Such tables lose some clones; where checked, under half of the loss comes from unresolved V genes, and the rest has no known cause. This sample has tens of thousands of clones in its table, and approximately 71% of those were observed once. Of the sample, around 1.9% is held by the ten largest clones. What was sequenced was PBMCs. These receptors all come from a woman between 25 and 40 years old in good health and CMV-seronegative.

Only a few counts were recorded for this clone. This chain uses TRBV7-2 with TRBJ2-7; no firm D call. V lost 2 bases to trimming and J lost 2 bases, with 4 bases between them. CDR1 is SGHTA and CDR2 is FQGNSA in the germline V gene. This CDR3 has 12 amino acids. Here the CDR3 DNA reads TGTGCCAGCAGCTTACTTGCCTACGAGCAGTACTTC. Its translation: CASSLLAYEQYF.

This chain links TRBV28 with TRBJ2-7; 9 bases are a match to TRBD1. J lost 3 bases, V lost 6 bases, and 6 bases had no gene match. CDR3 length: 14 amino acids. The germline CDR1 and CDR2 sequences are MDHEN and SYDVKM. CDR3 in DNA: TGTGCCAGCAGACCGCGGGGACAGGGCTACGAGCAGTACTTC. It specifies CASRPRGQGYEQYF. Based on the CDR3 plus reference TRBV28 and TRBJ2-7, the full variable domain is DVKVTQSSRYLVKRTGEKVFLECVQDMDHENMFWYRQDPGLGLRLIYFSYDVKMKEKGDIPEGYSVSREKKERFSLILESASTNQTSMYLCASRPRGQGYEQYFGPGTRLTVT.

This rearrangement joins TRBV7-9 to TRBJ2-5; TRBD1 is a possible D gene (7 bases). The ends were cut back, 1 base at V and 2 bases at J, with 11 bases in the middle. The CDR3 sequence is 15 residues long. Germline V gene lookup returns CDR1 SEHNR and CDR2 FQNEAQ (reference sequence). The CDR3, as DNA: TGTGCCAGCAGCTTAGTCAGGGGGGAACAAGAGACCCAGTACTTC. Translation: CASSLVRGEQETQYF. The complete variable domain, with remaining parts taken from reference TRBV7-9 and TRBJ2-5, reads DTGVSQNPRHKITKRGQNVTFRCDPISEHNRLYWYRQTLGQGPEFLTYFQNEAQLEKSRLLSDRFSAERPKGSFSTLEIQRTEQGDSAMYLCASSLVRGEQETQYFGPGTRLLVL.

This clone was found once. CDR3 nucleotide sequence: TGTGCCAGCAGTGCGGACACCCACACAGATACGCAGTATTTT. It encodes CASSADTHTDTQYF. This chain joins TRBV6-4 and TRBJ2-3; the D gene is possibly TRBD1 (5 bases). The CDR3 contains 14 residues. Germline CDR1 and CDR2: MRHNA and SNTAGT. V gave up 4 bases and J gave up 2 bases, with 10 bases separating them.

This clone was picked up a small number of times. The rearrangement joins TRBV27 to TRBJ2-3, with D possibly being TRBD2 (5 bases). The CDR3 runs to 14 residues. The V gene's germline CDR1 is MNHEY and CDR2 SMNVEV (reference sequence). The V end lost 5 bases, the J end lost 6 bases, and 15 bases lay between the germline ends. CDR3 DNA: TGTGCCAGCAGTCATGGGTCGGGATCGGATACGCAGTATTTT. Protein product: CASSHGSGSDTQYF.

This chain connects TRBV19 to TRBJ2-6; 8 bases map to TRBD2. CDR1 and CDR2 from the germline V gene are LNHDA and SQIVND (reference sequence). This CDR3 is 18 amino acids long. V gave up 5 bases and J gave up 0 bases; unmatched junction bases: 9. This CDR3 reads CASSLREGTISGANVLTF. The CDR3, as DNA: TGTGCCAGTAGTCTCCGGGAGGGGACCATCTCTGGGGCCAACGTCCTGACTTTC.

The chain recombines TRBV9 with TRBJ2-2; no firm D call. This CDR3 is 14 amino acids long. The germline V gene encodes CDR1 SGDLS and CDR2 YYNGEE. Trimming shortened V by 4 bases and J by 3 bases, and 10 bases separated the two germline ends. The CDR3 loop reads CASSPRFDTGELFF. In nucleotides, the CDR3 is TGTGCCAGCAGCCCCCGTTTTGACACCGGGGAGCTGTTTTTT.

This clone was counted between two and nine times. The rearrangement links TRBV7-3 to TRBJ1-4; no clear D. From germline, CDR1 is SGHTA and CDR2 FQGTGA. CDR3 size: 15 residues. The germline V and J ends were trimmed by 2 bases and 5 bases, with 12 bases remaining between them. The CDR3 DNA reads TGTGCCAGCAGCTTAGCCCAGTCTTACAATGAAAAACTGTTTTTT. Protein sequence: CASSLAQSYNEKLFF.

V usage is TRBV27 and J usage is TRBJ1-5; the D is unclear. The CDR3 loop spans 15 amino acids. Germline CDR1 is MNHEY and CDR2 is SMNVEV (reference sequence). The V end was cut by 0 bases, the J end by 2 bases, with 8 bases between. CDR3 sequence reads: CASSLSGRRNQPQHF. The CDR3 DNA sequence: TGTGCCAGCAGTTTATCAGGGAGACGCAATCAGCCCCAGCATTTT.

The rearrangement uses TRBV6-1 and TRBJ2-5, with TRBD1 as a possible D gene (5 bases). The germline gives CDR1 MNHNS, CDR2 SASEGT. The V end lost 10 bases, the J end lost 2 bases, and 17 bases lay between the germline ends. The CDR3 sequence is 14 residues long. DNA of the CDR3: TGTGCCACCCAAACAGGTTATGCTCAAGAGACCCAGTACTTC. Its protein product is CATQTGYAQETQYF.